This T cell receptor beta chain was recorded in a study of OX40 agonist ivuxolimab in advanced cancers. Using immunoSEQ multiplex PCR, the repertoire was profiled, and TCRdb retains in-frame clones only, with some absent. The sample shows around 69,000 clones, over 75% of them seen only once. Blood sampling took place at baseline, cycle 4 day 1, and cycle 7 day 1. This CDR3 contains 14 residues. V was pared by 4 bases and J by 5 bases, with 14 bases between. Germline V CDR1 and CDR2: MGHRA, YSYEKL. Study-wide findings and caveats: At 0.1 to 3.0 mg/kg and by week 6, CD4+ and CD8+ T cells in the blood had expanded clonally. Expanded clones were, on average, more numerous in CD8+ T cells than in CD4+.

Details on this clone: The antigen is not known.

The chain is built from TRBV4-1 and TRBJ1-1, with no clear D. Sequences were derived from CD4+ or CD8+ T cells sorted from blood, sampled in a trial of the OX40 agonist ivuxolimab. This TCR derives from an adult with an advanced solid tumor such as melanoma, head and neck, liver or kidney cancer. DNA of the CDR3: TGCGCCAGCAGCCTCAGGATAATGGAAACTGAAGCTTTCTTT. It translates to CASSLRIMETEAFF.